This entry lists 32 T cell receptor beta chains sequenced from one sample in a study of blood T cell repertoires in COVID-19. TCRdb's copy holds only in-frame clones and misses some; the assay was immunoSEQ multiplex PCR. In the table there are 85,000 to 95,000 clones, 86% of which are singletons. Material: peripheral blood. These receptors originate from a woman of 80 years or more with acute or convalescent COVID-19.

The chain is built from TRBV6-5 and TRBJ2-2; 9 bases agree with TRBD2. Unmatched junction bases numbered 8, after V lost 2 bases and J lost 7 bases. The CDR3 consists of 16 residues. CDR1 MNHEY and CDR2 SVGAGI come from the germline V gene. The CDR3 region has the DNA TGTGCCAGCAGTTACGGCGGGGGGGGATATGTCGGGGAGCTGTTTTTT. It codes for CASSYGGGGYVGELFF.

This chain joins TRBV28 and TRBJ2-6; D is uncertain. Germline CDR1 MDHEN, CDR2 SYDVKM. The CDR3 is 14 amino acids. V was pared by 3 bases and J by 4 bases, with 7 bases between. CDR3 sequence reads: CASSFGMGANVLTF. The CDR3, as DNA: TGTGCCAGCAGTTTTGGCATGGGGGCCAACGTCCTGACTTTC.

The rearrangement links TRBV24-1 to TRBJ2-1, with 9 positions matching TRBD1. CDR1 is KGHDR and CDR2 is SFDVKD in the germline V gene. J lost 7 bases, V lost 3 bases, and 9 bases had no gene match. This CDR3 region has 16 residues. The CDR3 DNA is TGTGCCACCAGTGATCCGGGACAGGGTGGGGGGAATGAGCAGTTCTTC. It is translated as CATSDPGQGGGNEQFF.

The V and J genes are TRBV7-6 and TRBJ2-7; D remains ambiguous. The V and J ends lost 1 base and 2 bases respectively, with 15 bases between them. CDR3 size: 16 residues. Looked up from germline, CDR1 is SGHVS and CDR2 is FNYEAQ. The CDR3, as DNA: TGTGCCAGCAGCTTAGAGCCGAGTCCAGGAACCTACGAGCAGTACTTC. Protein sequence: CASSLEPSPGTYEQYF.

V usage is TRBV13 and J usage is TRBJ2-2; 10 bases map to TRBD1. In germline, CDR1 is PRHDT, CDR2 FYEKMQ (reference sequence). This CDR3 spans 15 amino acids. With V trimmed by 5 bases and J by 5 bases, 5 bases remained unmatched. The CDR3 DNA sequence: TGTGCCAGCAGCCCCCGGACAGGGGGAACCGGGGAGCTGTTTTTT. This sequence encodes CASSPRTGGTGELFF.

The chain uses TRBV5-1 and TRBJ1-2, with D perhaps TRBD1 (6 bases). The CDR3 runs 14 residues. Looked up from germline, CDR1 is SGHRS and CDR2 is YFSETQ. Trimming shortened V by 1 base and J by 5 bases, and 12 bases separated the two germline ends. CDR3 sequence reads: CASSLTGNGYGYTF. In DNA, the CDR3 is TGCGCCAGCAGCTTGACAGGGAATGGGTATGGCTACACCTTC.

The chain combines TRBV5-1 with TRBJ1-1; D might be TRBD1 (6 bases). The CDR3 extends over 15 amino acids. V gave up 4 bases and J gave up 5 bases, with 18 bases separating them. Per the germline V gene, CDR1 is SGHRS and CDR2 is YFSETQ. Written as DNA, the CDR3 is TGCGCCAGCAGCCCCGAGGGGGGGCGGGATACTGAAGCTTTCTTT. This translates into CASSPEGGRDTEAFF. The full variable domain, rest sourced from reference TRBV5-1 and TRBJ1-1, is KAGVTQTPRYLIKTRGQQVTLSCSPISGHRSVSWYQQTPGQGLQFLFEYFSETQRNKGNFPGRFSGRQFSNSRSEMNVSTLELGDSALYLCASSPEGGRDTEAFFGQGTRLTVV.

This clone occurred many times. This chain joins TRBV4-1 and TRBJ2-3; D call uncertain. Germline loops: CDR1 MGHRA, CDR2 YSYEKL. The CDR3 has 16 amino acids. The ends were cut back, 2 bases at V and 2 bases at J, with 14 bases in the middle. This CDR3 is CASSQLTIPSTDTQYF. CDR3 coding DNA: TGCGCCAGCAGCCAATTAACTATCCCATCCACAGATACGCAGTATTTT.

This rearrangement joins TRBV18 to TRBJ2-5, with D unclear. V was clipped by 3 bases and J by 0 bases, with 11 bases between them. Looked up from germline, CDR1 is KGHSH and CDR2 is LQKENI. The CDR3 extends over 15 amino acids. The CDR3 region has the DNA TGTGCCAGCTCACCTATTGCAGGATACCAAGAGACCCAGTACTTC. This encodes CASSPIAGYQETQYF.

The CDR3 DNA follows: TGTGCCAGCAGCGTAGGGGCAGGGGGCCTTTACACAGATACGCAGTATTTT. It yields the protein CASSVGAGGLYTDTQYF. This chain uses TRBV9 with TRBJ2-3; TRBD1 agrees at 8 bases. The V segment lost 0 bases and the J segment 2 bases; nucleotides outside the gene matches: 8. The CDR3 is 17 amino acids. Germline V gives CDR1 SGDLS, CDR2 YYNGEE.

This clone was counted once. This rearrangement joins TRBV9 to TRBJ1-3, with TRBD1 as a possible D gene (5 bases). Germline CDR1 is SGDLS and CDR2 is YYNGEE. V was shortened by 3 bases and J by 0 bases, with 16 bases between the two germline ends. The length of the CDR3 is 17 residues. CDR3: CASSAEIGGGSGNTIYF. The CDR3 DNA reads TGTGCCAGCAGCGCAGAAATCGGCGGGGGCTCTGGAAACACCATATATTTT.

CDR3 loop: CASSEITGLTYEQYF. CDR3 nucleotides: TGTGCCAGCAGTGAAATTACAGGGTTAACCTACGAGCAGTACTTC. The chain links TRBV2 to TRBJ2-7, with D perhaps matching TRBD1 (6 bases). The CDR3 is 15 residues long. Trimming removed 2 bases from V and 2 bases from J, with 13 bases in between. Germline loops: CDR1 SNHLY, CDR2 FYNNEI. Filled out from reference TRBV2 and TRBJ2-7, the complete variable domain reads EPEVTQTPSHQVTQMGQEVILRCVPISNHLYFYWYRQILGQKVEFLVSFYNNEISEKSEIFDDQFSVERPDGSNFTLKIRSTKLEDSAMYFCASSEITGLTYEQYFGPGTRLTVT.

The CDR3 region has the DNA TGTGCCTGGAATCGGGGAACCTCCTACAATGAGCAGTTCTTC. Protein product: CAWNRGTSYNEQFF. The chain joins TRBV30 to TRBJ2-1; D possibly corresponds to TRBD2 (5 bases). V was cut by 4 bases and J by 0 bases, with 10 bases left in between. Germline assignment: CDR1 GTSNPN and CDR2 SVGIG (reference sequence). The CDR3 totals 14 residues. The variable domain in full, with the rest retrieved from reference TRBV30 and TRBJ2-1, is SQTIHQWPATLVQPVGSPLSLECTVEGTSNPNLYWYRQAAGRGLQLLFYSVGIGQISSEVPQNLSASRPQDRQFILSSKKLLLSDSGFYLCAWNRGTSYNEQFFGPGTRLTVL.

This chain links TRBV5-1 with TRBJ1-1; D possibly corresponds to TRBD1 (6 bases). CDR1 and CDR2 (germline): SGHRS, YFSETQ. This CDR3 has 14 residues. Between the trimmed V and J ends, which lost 7 bases and 3 bases, there was a span of 16 bases. CDR3 sequence reads: CASARGAGYTEAFF. The CDR3 DNA reads as TGCGCCAGCGCCCGGGGGGCAGGGTACACTGAAGCTTTCTTT. Drawing the rest from reference TRBV5-1 and TRBJ1-1, the complete variable domain is KAGVTQTPRYLIKTRGQQVTLSCSPISGHRSVSWYQQTPGQGLQFLFEYFSETQRNKGNFPGRFSGRQFSNSRSEMNVSTLELGDSALYLCASARGAGYTEAFFGQGTRLTVV.

The chain carries TRBV23-1 and TRBJ1-3; 7 bases map to TRBD1. TRBV23-1 is assigned to the ORF class and has an uncertain function. After removal of 0 bases from V and 0 bases from J, the junction contained 17 bases not matched to a gene. CDR3 length: 21 residues. CDR3 coding DNA: TGCGCCAGCAGTCAATCTCATAAACAGGGGCGCGGGCGAAGCTCTGGAAACACCATATATTTT. Amino acids: CASSQSHKQGRGRSSGNTIYF.

The chain is built from TRBV9 and TRBJ2-1, with 9 positions matching TRBD2. Germline-derived CDR1 and CDR2 are SGDLS and YYNGEE. With V trimmed by 1 base and J by 7 bases, 15 bases remained unmatched. The CDR3 has 18 residues. The CDR3 is CASSVTPRRSSGGNEQFF. DNA of the CDR3: TGTGCCAGCAGCGTAACCCCCCGTAGGAGTAGCGGGGGTAATGAGCAGTTCTTC.

This chain connects TRBV6-6 to TRBJ2-2; no definite D call. This CDR3 is built from 15 residues. The germline V gene has CDR1 MNHNY and CDR2 SVGAGI (reference sequence). The ends were cut back, 7 bases at V and 2 bases at J, with 14 bases in the middle. The CDR3 is CASIPPGGNTGELFF. CDR3 sequence (DNA): TGTGCCAGCATTCCACCCGGCGGTAACACCGGGGAGCTGTTTTTT.

The chain links TRBV27 to TRBJ2-7; 9 bases match TRBD2. Germline lookup yields CDR1 MNHEY and CDR2 SMNVEV (reference sequence). This CDR3 contains 13 residues. Trimming cost V 4 bases and J 6 bases; bases outside gene matches: 4. In nucleotides, the CDR3 is TGTGCCAGCAGTTCGGGACTAGCTTTCGAGCAGTACTTC. It is translated as CASSSGLAFEQYF.

The chain couples TRBV2 to TRBJ2-7; 8 bases agree with TRBD2. The CDR3 is 12 residues long. The V segment lost 7 bases and the J segment 3 bases; nucleotides outside the gene matches: 2. CDR1 is SNHLY and CDR2 is FYNNEI in the germline V gene. The CDR3 nucleotides read TGTGCCAGCACGGGGGGGGTCTACGAGCAGTACTTC. Encoded protein: CASTGGVYEQYF.

The rearrangement links TRBV10-3 to TRBJ2-1; D not resolved. CDR3 size: 12 residues. CDR1 and CDR2 (germline): ENHRY, SYGVKD. With 4 bases removed from V and 6 bases from J, the gap between germline ends came to 7 bases. The CDR3 bases are TGTGCCATCAGTGGAGGAAGCAATGAGCAGTTCTTC. This translates into CAISGGSNEQFF.

J is TRBJ2-7 and V is TRBV3-1 (or the pseudogene TRBV3-2); TRBD2 agrees at 7 bases. Looked up from germline, CDR1 is LGHDT and CDR2 is YNNKEL (reference sequence). Germline trimming cut 4 bases from V and 2 bases from J; bases unmatched to any gene: 8. The CDR3 has 15 amino acids. CDR3 amino acids: CASSPGTKTPYEQYF. DNA of the CDR3: TGTGCCAGCAGCCCGGGGACTAAAACCCCCTACGAGCAGTACTTC.

The chain is built from TRBV7-2 and TRBJ2-3; 10 bases line up with TRBD1. CDR1 and CDR2 from the germline V gene are SGHTA and FQGNSA. The CDR3 spans 16 residues. V lost 0 bases and J lost 9; bases outside the gene matches: 9. The CDR3 is CASSLARDRGKVTQYF. The CDR3 DNA sequence: TGTGCCAGCAGCTTAGCTCGGGACAGGGGAAAGGTAACGCAGTATTTT.

This clone was detected only once. V gene TRBV19 combines with J gene TRBJ2-6; 7 nucleotides line up with TRBD1. Trimming at V came to 10 bases and at J to 2 bases, leaving 2 bases not matched to a gene. The CDR3 totals 13 residues. In germline, CDR1 is LNHDA, CDR2 SQIVND (reference sequence). CDR3 DNA: TGTGCCACAGGGGGTACTGGGGCCAACGTCCTGACTTTC. Amino acid sequence: CATGGTGANVLTF.

The chain recombines TRBV6-2 or TRBV6-3 with TRBJ2-7; 11 nucleotides line up with TRBD1. Germline-derived CDR1 and CDR2 are MNHEY and SVGEGT. With V trimmed by 2 bases and J by 7 bases, 10 bases remained unmatched. The CDR3 has 16 residues. Here the CDR3 reads CASSYPKGQGAGEQYF. In DNA form, the CDR3 reads TGTGCCAGCAGTTACCCAAAAGGACAGGGGGCGGGGGAGCAGTACTTC.

The chain is built from TRBV19 and TRBJ1-6, with D perhaps TRBD1 (6 bases). Germline V gene data show CDR1 as LNHDA and CDR2 as SQIVND (reference sequence). This CDR3 has 17 amino acids. Trimming pared 5 bases from V and 14 bases from J, leaving 28 bases between. This CDR3 reads CASSRSGGRLTNFALHF. CDR3 coding DNA: TGTGCCAGTAGTCGGTCGGGGGGCCGGCTCACTAATTTCGCCCTCCACTTT. Full variable domain (outside the CDR3, taken from reference TRBV19 and TRBJ1-6): DGGITQSPKYLFRKEGQNVTLSCEQNLNHDAMYWYRQDPGQGLRLIYYSQIVNDFQKGDIAEGYSVSREKKESFPLTVTSAQKNPTAFYLCASSRSGGRLTNFALHFGNGTRLTVT.

V and J are TRBV15 and TRBJ1-2; 7 bases fit TRBD1. This CDR3 contains 16 residues. Germline CDR1 and CDR2: LNHNV and YYDKDF (reference sequence). Losses at the gene ends were 1 base for V and 8 bases for J; bases not matched to a gene: 13. The CDR3 nucleotides are TGTGCCACCAGCAGAGTGCCCTCCCCGGACAGGCTCGGCTACACCTTC. As protein: CATSRVPSPDRLGYTF.

The V call is TRBV14, the J call TRBJ1-6; 8 positions agree with TRBD1. The CDR3 spans 15 residues. The V segment lost 1 base and the J segment 10 bases; nucleotides outside the gene matches: 6. CDR1 and CDR2 from the germline V gene are SGHDN and FVKESK. CDR3 in DNA: TGTGCCAGCAGCCAAGGACAGGGGACCCAGTCACCCCTCCACTTT. This translates into CASSQGQGTQSPLHF.

The V gene is TRBV11-2, the J gene TRBJ2-7, with D unclear. Trimming pared 1 base from V and 1 base from J, leaving 5 bases between. This CDR3 has 13 residues. Germline CDR1 and CDR2: SGHAT and FQNNGV. The CDR3 spells CASSLVRSYEQYF. The CDR3 DNA sequence: TGTGCCAGCAGCTTAGTCAGGTCCTACGAGCAGTACTTC.

The rearrangement links TRBV2 to TRBJ2-3; no clear D. The V end was cut by 8 bases, the J end by 3 bases, with 18 bases between. CDR1 and CDR2 (germline): SNHLY, FYNNEI. The CDR3 has 15 residues. The CDR3 spells CASQNEVARTDTQYF. Written as DNA, the CDR3 is TGTGCCAGCCAGAATGAGGTAGCTAGGACAGATACGCAGTATTTT. Combining the CDR3 with reference TRBV2 and TRBJ2-3 gives the whole variable domain EPEVTQTPSHQVTQMGQEVILRCVPISNHLYFYWYRQILGQKVEFLVSFYNNEISEKSEIFDDQFSVERPDGSNFTLKIRSTKLEDSAMYFCASQNEVARTDTQYFGPGTRLTVL.

The V and J genes are TRBV5-1 and TRBJ2-7; a possible D gene is TRBD1 (5 bases). The CDR3 is made up of 15 amino acids. The V and J ends lost 7 bases and 3 bases respectively, with 20 bases between them. CDR1 and CDR2 from the germline V gene are SGHRS and YFSETQ. CDR3 protein: CASQGLDKGVYEQYF. For the CDR3, the DNA is TGCGCCAGCCAGGGTCTAGACAAGGGCGTCTACGAGCAGTACTTC. Supplemented by reference TRBV5-1 and TRBJ2-7, the full variable domain reads KAGVTQTPRYLIKTRGQQVTLSCSPISGHRSVSWYQQTPGQGLQFLFEYFSETQRNKGNFPGRFSGRQFSNSRSEMNVSTLELGDSALYLCASQGLDKGVYEQYFGPGTRLTVT.

The CDR3 bases are TGTGCCAGCAGGCAGACTAGCGGGGGGGCCAATACGCAGTATTTT. Its protein is CASRQTSGGANTQYF. The V and J genes are TRBV6-6 and TRBJ2-3; 14 bases are shared with TRBD2. The V gene end was trimmed by 6 bases and the J gene end by 7 bases; junction bases not matched to a gene: 6. CDR1 is MNHNY and CDR2 is SVGAGI in the germline V gene (reference sequence). This CDR3 has 15 amino acids.

V gene TRBV7-9 combines with J gene TRBJ2-2; TRBD1 aligns across 8 bases. This CDR3 is 17 amino acids long. CDR1 is SEHNR and CDR2 is FQNEAQ in the germline V gene (reference sequence). V was clipped by 6 bases and J by 0 bases; unmatched bases: 9. CDR3 nucleotide sequence: TGTGCCAGCAGACCCTTGACAGGGGCGCCGAACACCGGGGAGCTGTTTTTT. Translated: CASRPLTGAPNTGELFF.